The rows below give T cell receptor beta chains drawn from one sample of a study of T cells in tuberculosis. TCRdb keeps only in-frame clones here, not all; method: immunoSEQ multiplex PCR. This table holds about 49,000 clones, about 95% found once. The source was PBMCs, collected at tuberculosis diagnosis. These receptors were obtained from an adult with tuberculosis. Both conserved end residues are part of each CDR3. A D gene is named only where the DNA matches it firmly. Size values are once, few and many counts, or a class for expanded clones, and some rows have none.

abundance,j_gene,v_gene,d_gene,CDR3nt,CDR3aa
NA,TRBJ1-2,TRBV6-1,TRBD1,TGTGCCAGCAGTGAAGCGCGGGACAGGGTAGGCTACACCTTC,CASSEARDRVGYTF
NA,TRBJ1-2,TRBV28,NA,TGTGCCAGCAGTGTAGGGGTGACTAACTATGGCTACACCTTC,CASSVGVTNYGYTF
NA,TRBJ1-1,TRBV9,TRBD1,TGTGCCAGCAGCCTCACAGGGGGACGAGGCACTGAAGCTTTCTTT,CASSLTGGRGTEAFF
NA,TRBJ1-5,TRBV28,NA,TGTGCCAGCAGTTTAGCGGGGGGATCCAATCAGCCCCAGCATTTT,CASSLAGGSNQPQHF
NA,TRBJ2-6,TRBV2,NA,TGTGCCAGCAACGGGATATCTGGGGCCAACGTCCTGACTTTC,CASNGISGANVLTF
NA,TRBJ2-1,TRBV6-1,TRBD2,TGTGCCAGCAGTGAGGCTAGCGGGAGGGCCAATGAGCAGTTCTTC,CASSEASGRANEQFF
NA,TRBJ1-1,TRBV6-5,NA,TGTGCCAGCAGTTACAGGGGATACACTGAAGCTTTCTTT,CASSYRGYTEAFF
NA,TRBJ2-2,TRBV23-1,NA,TGCGCCAGCAGTCAATCGGGGCTAGGACCGAACACCGGGGAGCTGTTTTTT,CASSQSGLGPNTGELFF
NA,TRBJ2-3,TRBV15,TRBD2,TGTGCCACTAAGGGACTAGGGAACGCAGATACGCAGTATTTT,CATKGLGNADTQYF
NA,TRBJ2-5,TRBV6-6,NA,TGTGCCAGCAGTTACAGATCGGAAGAGACCCAGTACTTC,CASSYRSEETQYF
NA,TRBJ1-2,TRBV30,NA,TGTGCCTGGAAACTGGGACACCTAAACTATGGCTACACCTTC,CAWKLGHLNYGYTF
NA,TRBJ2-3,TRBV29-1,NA,TGCAGCGTGGGTACAGGGATATGGACAGATACGCAGTATTTT,CSVGTGIWTDTQYF
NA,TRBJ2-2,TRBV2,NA,TGTGCCAGCAGTGATCAGAGGGTAGCGAGGAACACCGGGGAGCTGTTTTTT,CASSDQRVARNTGELFF
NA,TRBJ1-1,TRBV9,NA,TGTGCCAGCAGCGCTTCAAATACAGGGATCACTGAAGCTTTCTTT,CASSASNTGITEAFF
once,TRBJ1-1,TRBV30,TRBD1,TGTGCCTGGAACAGGGGGCGGGTTAGTACTGAAGCTTTCTTT,CAWNRGRVSTEAFF
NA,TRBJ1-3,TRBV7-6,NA,TGTGCCAGCAGCTTAATCCGTCCCATTCTATCTGGAAACACCATATATTTT,CASSLIRPILSGNTIYF
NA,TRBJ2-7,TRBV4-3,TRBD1,TGCGCCAGCAGCCCGGGAACCGGGACAGGGGACGAGCAGTACTTC,CASSPGTGTGDEQYF
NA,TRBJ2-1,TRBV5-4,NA,TGTGCCAGCAGCTTAAGGGGCGACAATGAGCAGTTCTTC,CASSLRGDNEQFF